These 10 T cell receptor beta chains came from one sample sequenced in a study of CD8 T cells in Susac syndrome. RNA, at about 0.45 to 1 ug, was reverse transcribed with random hexamers. TCRdb re-called the immunoSEQ multiplex PCR reads with MiXCR, one entry per CDR3 protein. The sample shows under 350,000 distinct CDR3 sequences, around 90% of them seen only once. The sample consisted of CD4+ T cells from PBMCs. The receptors originated from a human donor with multiple sclerosis.

This sequence joins TRBV24-1 and TRBJ2-1; TRBD2 is a possible D gene (6 bases). This CDR3 spans 16 amino acids. V dropped 1 base and J dropped 2 bases, with 11 bases sitting between them. Germline values: CDR1 KGHDR, CDR2 SFDVKD. Written as DNA, the CDR3 is TGTGCCACCAGTGATTTAGGGCGGGATCCCTACAATGAGCAGTTCTTC. Amino acids: CATSDLGRDPYNEQFF.

V gene TRBV2 combines with J gene TRBJ2-1; D is possibly TRBD2 (6 bases). The CDR3 loop spans 16 amino acids. Germline loops: CDR1 SNHLY, CDR2 FYNNEI. V gave up 2 bases and J gave up 2 bases, with 13 bases separating them. The CDR3 DNA follows: TGTGCCAGCAGTGAACTGGGGCGGGAAGCCTACAATGAGCAGTTCTTC. Translation: CASSELGREAYNEQFF.

This clonotype was seen once. The chain's CDR3 is CASRSEGTSTDTQYF. The CDR3 region has the DNA TGTGCCAGCAGATCGGAGGGGACTAGCACAGATACGCAGTATTTT. V usage is TRBV7-2 and J usage is TRBJ2-3, with a possible D match to TRBD2 (6 bases). Trimming left V 6 bases short and J 0 bases short, with 13 bases between. Germline V CDR1 and CDR2: SGHTA, FQGNSA. The CDR3 runs to 15 residues. Based on the CDR3 plus reference TRBV7-2 and TRBJ2-3, the full variable domain is GAGVSQSPSNKVTEKGKDVELRCDPISGHTALYWYRQSLGQGLEFLIYFQGNSAPDKSGLPSDRFSAERTGGSVSTLTIQRTQQEDSAVYLCASRSEGTSTDTQYFGPGTRLTVL.

A word on this clonotype: An end of the junction does not agree with germline; a read error may underlie this. This chain connects TRBV20-1 to TRBJ2-5; 9 nucleotides align to TRBD2. Germline CDR1 is DFQATT and CDR2 is SNEGSKA (reference sequence). The CDR3 has 15 amino acids. The CDR3 DNA is TGCAGTGCTCCGCCGAGCGGGAGGCCCCAAGGGACCCAGTACTTC. Residues: CSAPPSGRPQGTQYF.

The V gene is TRBV2, the J gene TRBJ2-4; 8 bases fit TRBD2. The V and J ends lost 4 bases and 2 bases, in that order; junction bases with no gene match: 4. CDR1 is SNHLY and CDR2 is FYNNEI in the germline V gene. CDR3 length: 15 residues. The CDR3: CASSVSGGPKNIQYF. CDR3 sequence (DNA): TGTGCCAGCAGTGTCAGCGGGGGCCCCAAAAACATTCAGTACTTC.

DNA of the CDR3: TGTGCCAGCAGTCTCGCCCCAGGCGCCGGGGAGCTGTTTTTT. It translates to CASSLAPGAGELFF. This chain connects TRBV9 to TRBJ2-2; D gene unclear. Germline CDR1 is SGDLS and CDR2 is YYNGEE. The CDR3 runs to 14 residues. The germline V and J ends were trimmed by 5 bases and 6 bases, with 14 bases remaining between them. The whole variable domain, remainder taken from reference TRBV9 and TRBJ2-2, is DSGVTQTPKHLITATGQRVTLRCSPRSGDLSVYWYQQSLDQGLQFLIQYYNGEERAKGNILERFSAQQFPDLHSELNLSSLELGDSALYFCASSLAPGAGELFFGEGSRLTVL.

The chain employs TRBV13 and TRBJ1-6; 11 bases align to TRBD1. With V trimmed by 5 bases and J by 0 bases, 15 bases remained unmatched. CDR3 length: 21 residues. Germline CDR1 and CDR2: PRHDT and FYEKMQ (reference sequence). In DNA form, the CDR3 reads TGTGCCAGCAGCCGGACCGCCGGGACAGGGGGAATGAGCTCCTATAATTCACCCCTCCACTTT. Protein product: CASSRTAGTGGMSSYNSPLHF.

This rearrangement joins TRBV25-1 to TRBJ1-2; D remains ambiguous. The CDR3 covers 17 residues. Germline V gene sequence: CDR1 MGHDK, CDR2 SYGVNS. V dropped 4 bases and J dropped 0 bases, with 18 bases sitting between them. CDR3 coding DNA: TGTGCCAGCAGTGCCCCCGGAACCTACAGCTCTAACTATGGCTACACCTTC. This codes for CASSAPGTYSSNYGYTF.

This chain uses TRBV27 with TRBJ2-1, with D perhaps matching TRBD2 (6 bases). The V end lost 4 bases, the J end lost 5 bases, and 18 bases lay between the germline ends. The germline V gene encodes CDR1 MNHEY and CDR2 SMNVEV (reference sequence). The CDR3 covers 16 residues. CDR3 nucleotides: TGTGCCAGCAGTTCCCCGACGGGGGAGCTTAACAATGAGCAGTTCTTC. Amino acid sequence: CASSSPTGELNNEQFF.

This rearrangement joins TRBV4-3 to TRBJ1-3, with D uncertain. Germline CDR1 LGHNA, CDR2 YSLEER. The V end lost 6 bases, the J end lost 1 base, and 13 bases lay between the germline ends. CDR3 length equals 15 residues. CDR3 sequence: CASRGGLESGNTIYF. For the CDR3, the DNA is TGCGCCAGCAGGGGCGGCCTGGAATCTGGAAACACCATATATTTT.